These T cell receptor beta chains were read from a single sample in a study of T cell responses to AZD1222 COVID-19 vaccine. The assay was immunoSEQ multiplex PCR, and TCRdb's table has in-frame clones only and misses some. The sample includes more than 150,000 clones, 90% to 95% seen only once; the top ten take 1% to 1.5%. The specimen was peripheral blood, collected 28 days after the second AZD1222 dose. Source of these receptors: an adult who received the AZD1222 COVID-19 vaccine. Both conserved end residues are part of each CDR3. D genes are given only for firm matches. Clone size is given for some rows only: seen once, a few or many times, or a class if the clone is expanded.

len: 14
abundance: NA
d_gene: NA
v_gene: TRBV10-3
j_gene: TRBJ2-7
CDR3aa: CAISESNSPYEQYF
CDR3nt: TGTGCCATCAGTGAGTCTAATAGTCCCTACGAGCAGTACTTC

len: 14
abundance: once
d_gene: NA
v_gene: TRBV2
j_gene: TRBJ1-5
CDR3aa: CASSQGRSNQPQHF
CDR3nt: TGTGCCAGCAGCCAGGGTCGAAGCAATCAGCCCCAGCATTTT

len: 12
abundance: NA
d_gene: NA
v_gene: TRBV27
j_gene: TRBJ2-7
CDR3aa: CASSPNLYEQYF
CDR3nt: TGTGCCAGCAGTCCTAACCTCTACGAGCAGTACTTC

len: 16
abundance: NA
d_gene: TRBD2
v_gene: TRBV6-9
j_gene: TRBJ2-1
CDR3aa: CASSYRPSGSRNEQFF
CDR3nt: TGTGCCAGCAGTTATCGGCCTAGCGGGAGTCGGAATGAGCAGTTCTTC

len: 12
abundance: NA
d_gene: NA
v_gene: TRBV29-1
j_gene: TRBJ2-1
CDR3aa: CSVGAPKNEQFF
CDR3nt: TGCAGCGTTGGGGCCCCCAAGAATGAGCAGTTCTTC

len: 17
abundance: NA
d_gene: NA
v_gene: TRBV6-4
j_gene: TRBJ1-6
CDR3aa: CASSATFSTAANSPLHF
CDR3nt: TGTGCCAGCAGTGCCACCTTCTCGACGGCTGCGAATTCACCCCTCCACTTT

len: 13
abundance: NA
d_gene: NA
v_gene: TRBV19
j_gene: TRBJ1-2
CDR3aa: CASSMDSNYGYTF
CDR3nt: TGTGCCAGTAGTATGGACAGCAACTATGGCTACACCTTC

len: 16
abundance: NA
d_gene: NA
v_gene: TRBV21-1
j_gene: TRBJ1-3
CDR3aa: CASSNWGTRSGNTIYF
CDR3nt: TGTGCCAGCAGCAATTGGGGCACCCGCTCTGGAAACACCATATATTTT

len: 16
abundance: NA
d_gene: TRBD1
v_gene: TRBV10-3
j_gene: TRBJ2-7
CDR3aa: CAISETYGTVSPEQYF
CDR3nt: TGTGCCATCAGTGAGACGTACGGGACAGTCAGCCCCGAGCAGTACTTC

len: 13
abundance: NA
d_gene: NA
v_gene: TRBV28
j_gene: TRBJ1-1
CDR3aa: CASSLSLNTEAFF
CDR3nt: TGTGCCAGCAGTTTATCACTGAACACTGAAGCTTTCTTT

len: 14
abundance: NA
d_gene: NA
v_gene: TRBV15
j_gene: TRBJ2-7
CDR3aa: CATSREGVVYEQYF
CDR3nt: TGTGCCACCAGCAGAGAGGGGGTGGTCTACGAGCAGTACTTC

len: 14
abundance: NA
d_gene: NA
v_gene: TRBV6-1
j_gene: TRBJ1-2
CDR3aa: CASSEAHRWDGYTF
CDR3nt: TGTGCCAGCAGTGAAGCGCACAGATGGGATGGCTACACCTTC

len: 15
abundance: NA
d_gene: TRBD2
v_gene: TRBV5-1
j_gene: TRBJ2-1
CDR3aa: CASSLGRGGSTEQFF
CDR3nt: TGCGCCAGCAGCTTGGGTCGGGGCGGGAGTACTGAGCAGTTCTTC

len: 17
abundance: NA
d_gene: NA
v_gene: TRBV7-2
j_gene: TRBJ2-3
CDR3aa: CASSLARIRDSRDTQYF
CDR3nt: TGTGCCAGCAGCTTAGCAAGAATCCGGGACTCCCGAGATACGCAGTATTTT

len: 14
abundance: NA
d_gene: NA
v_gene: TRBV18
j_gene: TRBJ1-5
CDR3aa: CASSSGTLNQPQHF
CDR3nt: TGTGCCAGCTCATCGGGGACACTTAATCAGCCCCAGCATTTT

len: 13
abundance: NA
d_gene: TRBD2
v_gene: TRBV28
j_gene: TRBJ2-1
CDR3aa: CASTRLAGGEQFF
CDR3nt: TGTGCCAGCACCCGACTAGCGGGAGGTGAGCAGTTCTTC